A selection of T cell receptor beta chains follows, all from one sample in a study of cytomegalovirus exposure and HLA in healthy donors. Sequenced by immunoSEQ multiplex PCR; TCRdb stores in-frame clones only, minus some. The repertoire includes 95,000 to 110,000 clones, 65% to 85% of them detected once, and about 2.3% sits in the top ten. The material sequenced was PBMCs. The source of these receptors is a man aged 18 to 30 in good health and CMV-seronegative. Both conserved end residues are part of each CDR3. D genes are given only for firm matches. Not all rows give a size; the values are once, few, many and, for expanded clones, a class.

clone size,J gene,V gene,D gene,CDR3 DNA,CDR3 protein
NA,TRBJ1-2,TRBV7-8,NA,TGTGCCAGCAGCTTAGACGGCTCCCAGGCTGGCTACACCTTC,CASSLDGSQAGYTF
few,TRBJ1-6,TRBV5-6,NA,TGTGCCAGCAGCCACCCTTACAGGGAACCCCTCCACTTT,CASSHPYREPLHF
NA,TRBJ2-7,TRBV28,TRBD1,TGTGCCGTTCCGGGACAGACAACCTACGAGCAGTACTTC,CAVPGQTTYEQYF
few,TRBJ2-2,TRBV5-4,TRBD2,TGTGCCAGCAGCTTGAAGGGCGGACTAGCGGGGGGAAACACCGGGGAGCTGTTTTTT,CASSLKGGLAGGNTGELFF
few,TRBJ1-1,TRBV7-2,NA,TGTGCCAGCAGCTCACAGCCTTACACTGAAGCTTTCTTT,CASSSQPYTEAFF
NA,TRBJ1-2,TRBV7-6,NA,TGTGCCAGCAGCTCACTACAGGGCGACTATGGCTACACCTTC,CASSSLQGDYGYTF
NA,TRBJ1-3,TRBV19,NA,TGTGCCAGTAGTGGCTGGGGGGTCTCTGGAAACACCATATATTTT,CASSGWGVSGNTIYF
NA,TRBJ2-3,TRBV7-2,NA,TGTGCCAGCAGCGGGCCTATCACAGATACGCAGTATTTT,CASSGPITDTQYF
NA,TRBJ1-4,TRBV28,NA,TGTGCCAGCCGAGGGGGAATGTCTGAAAAACTGTTTTTT,CASRGGMSEKLFF
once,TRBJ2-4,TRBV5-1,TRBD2,TGCGCCAGCAGCTGGGGAGGGGCCAAAAACATTCAGTACTTC,CASSWGGAKNIQYF
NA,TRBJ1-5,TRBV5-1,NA,TGCGCCAGCAGCTTGAATACAGGGAAGAATCAGCCCCAGCATTTT,CASSLNTGKNQPQHF
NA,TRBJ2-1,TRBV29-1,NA,TGCAGCGTTGAAGGAGTAGGGGTGGGCAATGAGCAGTTCTTC,CSVEGVGVGNEQFF
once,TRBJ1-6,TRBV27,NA,TGTGCCAGCAGTTTTAGGGTGGGGGGTGGCTCACCCCTCCACTTT,CASSFRVGGGSPLHF
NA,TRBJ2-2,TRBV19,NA,TGTGCCAGTAGTATTGCTCCCGGACAGCTTGGCACCGGGGAGCTGTTTTTT,CASSIAPGQLGTGELFF
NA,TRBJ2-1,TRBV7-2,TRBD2,TGTGCCAGCGTGCGGGGGGGCAGGAATGAGCAGTTCTTC,CASVRGGRNEQFF
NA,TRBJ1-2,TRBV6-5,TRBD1,TGTGCCAGCAGGCCACAGGGGGCAAGCTATGGCTACACCTTC,CASRPQGASYGYTF
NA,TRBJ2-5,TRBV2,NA,TGTGCCAGCAGTGAAGAGGGCAGGGGCAATCGGTACTTC,CASSEEGRGNRYF
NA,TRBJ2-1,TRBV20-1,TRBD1,TGCAGAGCCGGGACAGGGATTTACCAGTTCTTC,CRAGTGIYQFF
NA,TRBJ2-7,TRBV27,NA,TGTGCCAGCAGTTTACGTCGGGTAAGCTCCTACGAGCAGTACTTC,CASSLRRVSSYEQYF
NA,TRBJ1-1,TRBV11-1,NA,TGTGCCAGCAGCTTAAGGTCGGGAGGGGTAGAAGCTTTCTTT,CASSLRSGGVEAFF
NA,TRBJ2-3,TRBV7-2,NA,TGTGCCAGCAGCTTGGAGCTCTACACAGATACGCAGTATTTT,CASSLELYTDTQYF
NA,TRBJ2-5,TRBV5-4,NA,TGTGCCAGCAGCCGTACTGTACAGGTGGGCGTTTGGGAGACCCAGTACTTC,CASSRTVQVGVWETQYF
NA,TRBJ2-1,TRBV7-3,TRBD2,TGTGCCAGCAGCTCAATAGCACGGGGGGGCCGGAATGAGCAGTTCTTC,CASSSIARGGRNEQFF
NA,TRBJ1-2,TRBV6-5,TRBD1,TGTGCCAGCAGTTACGGGACAGCCTCTGCGGCAAAGGGCTACACCTTC,CASSYGTASAAKGYTF
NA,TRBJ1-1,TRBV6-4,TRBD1,TGTGCCAGCAGTGCCCACAGGGGCAACTCTGAAGCTTTCTTT,CASSAHRGNSEAFF
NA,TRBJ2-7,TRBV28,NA,TGTGCCAGCAGTTTAGTAGCCTACGAGCAGTACTTC,CASSLVAYEQYF
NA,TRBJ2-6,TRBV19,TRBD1,TGTGCCAGTAGTTTCTGGGGACAGGGGAGGTCTGGGGCCAACGTCCTGACTTTC,CASSFWGQGRSGANVLTF
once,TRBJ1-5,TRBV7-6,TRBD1,TGTGCCAGCAGCTTACGTCACCGGGACAGGATAAGGTCCTTGGCGAGCAATCAGCCCCAGCATTTT,CASSLRHRDRIRSLASNQPQHF
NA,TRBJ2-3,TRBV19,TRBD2,TGTGCCAGTAGACGTCCGGGACTAGGCTCCGCAGATACGCAGTATTTT,CASRRPGLGSADTQYF
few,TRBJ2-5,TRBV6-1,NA,TGTGCCAGCAGTGAAGGGGTTGTAGCACAAGAGACCCAGTACTTC,CASSEGVVAQETQYF
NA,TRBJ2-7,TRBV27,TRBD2,TGTGCCAGCTCCAGTGGGGGGGACGGTACCTACGAGCAGTACTTC,CASSSGGDGTYEQYF
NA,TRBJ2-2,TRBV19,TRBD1,TGTGCCAGTAGTAGCCCTTTAGGACAGGGCAACACCGGGGAGCTGTTTTTT,CASSSPLGQGNTGELFF
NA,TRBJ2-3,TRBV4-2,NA,TGTGCCAGCAGCCAAGGCCCCCCGGGGTTCACAGATACGCAGTATTTT,CASSQGPPGFTDTQYF
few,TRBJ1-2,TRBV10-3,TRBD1,TGTGCCATCAGAGCCGACAGGGTAGACGGCTACACCTTC,CAIRADRVDGYTF
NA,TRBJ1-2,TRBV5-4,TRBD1,TGTGCCAGCAGCTCGGACAGGGTATCGCGACGTGGCTACACCTTC,CASSSDRVSRRGYTF
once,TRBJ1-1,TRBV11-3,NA,TGTGCCAGCAGCTTAGATTCGGGGGACACTGAAGCTTTCTTT,CASSLDSGDTEAFF
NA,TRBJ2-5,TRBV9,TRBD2,TGTGCCAGCAGTGCGCCGGGGGGGGCCCAGTACTTC,CASSAPGGAQYF
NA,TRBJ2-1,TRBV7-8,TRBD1,TGTGCCAGCAGGCCCTCGACAGGGTTCGTCAATGAGCAGTTCTTC,CASRPSTGFVNEQFF
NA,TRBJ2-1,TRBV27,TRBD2,TGTGCCAGCACCCTGGCGGGGGGACACTACAATGAGCAGTTCTTC,CASTLAGGHYNEQFF
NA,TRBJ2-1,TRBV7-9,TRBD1,TGTGCCAGCAGCCCGAGAGACAGGGTTTTAATCTTCAATGAGCAGTTCTTC,CASSPRDRVLIFNEQFF
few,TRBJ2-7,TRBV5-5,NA,TGTGCCAGCAGCCTGGGTCTAAGGACAACCTACGAGCAGTACTTC,CASSLGLRTTYEQYF
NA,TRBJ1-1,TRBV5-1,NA,TGCGCCAGCAGCCCCCAGGGGAGCGGGAATGAAGCTTTCTTT,CASSPQGSGNEAFF
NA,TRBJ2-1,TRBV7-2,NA,TGTGCCAGCAGCTTAGTACATCACAATGAGCAGTTCTTC,CASSLVHHNEQFF
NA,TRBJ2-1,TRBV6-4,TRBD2,TGTGCCAGCAGGGGGGGGAAGAACGATGAGCAGTTCTTC,CASRGGKNDEQFF
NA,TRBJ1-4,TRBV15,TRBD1,TGTGCCACCAGCAGAGAGAGAGGGACAGGGGGGGAAAAACTGTTTTTT,CATSRERGTGGEKLFF
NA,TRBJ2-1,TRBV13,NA,TGTGCCAGCAGGGAGTATGGGGGCCCCCACAATGAGCAGTTCTTC,CASREYGGPHNEQFF
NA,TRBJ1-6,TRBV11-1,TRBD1,TGTGCCAGCTCGGACAGGACCAATTCACCCCTCCACTTT,CASSDRTNSPLHF
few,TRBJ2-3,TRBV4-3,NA,TGCGCCAGCAGCCGCCGGGGGAGGGGGGAGGGGGATACGCAGTATTTT,CASSRRGRGEGDTQYF
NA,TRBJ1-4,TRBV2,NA,TGTGCCAGCAGGAGGTTCGACCGTCTTGATGAAAAACTGTTTTTT,CASRRFDRLDEKLFF